This TCR beta chain is from a study of blood T cell repertoires in COVID-19. The wider study: The United States, Italy and Spain supplied acute and convalescent COVID-19 samples. Sample material is recorded as cDNA or gDNA derived from T cells, B-cell-depleted T cells, or PBMCs.

In the source study's methods: Researchers report that nucleated cell counts were estimated from reference gene primer amplification. The assay was immunoSEQ multiplex PCR, and TCRdb's table has in-frame clones only and misses some. V and J calls and clone size come straight from that table; D and trimming were deduced from the DNA. Of about 440,000 clones listed, approximately 89% are singletons. Patients in Seattle were enrolled during active infection, then followed longitudinally. The specimen was peripheral blood. The source is a woman aged 45-65 years with COVID-19, enrolled during active disease.

CDR3 DNA sequence: TGCGCCAGCAGTGACAGGGACAGGGAGGACGAAAAACTGTTTTTT. Protein: CASSDRDREDEKLFF. V is TRBV10-2 and J is TRBJ1-4, with 9 bases matching TRBD1. Germline V CDR1 and CDR2: WSHSY, SAAADI. The CDR3 sequence is 15 residues long. J was trimmed by 8 bases and V by 3 bases; bases with no gene match: 7.